Each of the 30 T cell receptor beta chains below was sequenced from the same sample in a study of cytomegalovirus exposure and HLA in healthy donors. The PCR was carried out with 60 Vbeta primers and 13 Jbeta primers. Only in-frame clones appear in the TCRdb table, and some are missing; sequencing was by immunoSEQ multiplex PCR. The sample lists about 150,000 clones; 80% were seen once. Source material: PBMCs. The receptors here all came from a woman aged 40 to 50 in good health and CMV-seropositive.

There are a few counts of this clone. This chain links TRBV6-4 with TRBJ2-6; no clear D gene. The length of the CDR3 is 15 residues. V was pared by 6 bases and J by 0 bases, with 9 bases between. Germline V CDR1 and CDR2: MRHNA, SNTAGT. Written as DNA, the CDR3 is TGTGCCAGCAGGCCAACTAACTCTGGGGCCAACGTCCTGACTTTC. This encodes CASRPTNSGANVLTF.

The gene calls are TRBV14 and TRBJ2-7, with D maybe TRBD2 (6 bases). CDR1 and CDR2 from the germline V gene are SGHDN and FVKESK. The V gene lost 1 base and the J gene lost 7 bases, with 14 bases spanning the gap. The CDR3 loop spans 14 amino acids. The CDR3 loop is CASSQVRESGEQYF. Here the CDR3 DNA reads TGTGCCAGCAGCCAAGTTCGGGAGTCTGGGGAGCAGTACTTC.

This chain links TRBV7-3 with TRBJ2-7; 8 bases are a match to TRBD2. Losses at the gene ends were 5 bases for V and 2 bases for J; bases not matched to a gene: 5. The CDR3 is 14 amino acids. Germline CDR1 reads SGHTA; CDR2 reads FQGTGA. The CDR3 nucleotides read TGTGCCAGCAGCCCGGGGGGGGTACCCTACGAGCAGTACTTC. This sequence encodes CASSPGGVPYEQYF.

This clone was counted only a few times. This chain uses TRBV7-9 with TRBJ2-3; D is uncertain. The V gene's germline CDR1 is SEHNR and CDR2 FQNEAQ (reference sequence). V dropped 1 base and J dropped 5 bases, with 7 bases sitting between them. This CDR3 has 13 residues. The CDR3 loop reads CASSLEEKDTQYF. The CDR3 DNA reads as TGTGCCAGCAGCTTAGAGGAGAAAGATACGCAGTATTTT. Full variable domain (outside the CDR3, taken from reference TRBV7-9 and TRBJ2-3): DTGVSQNPRHKITKRGQNVTFRCDPISEHNRLYWYRQTLGQGPEFLTYFQNEAQLEKSRLLSDRFSAERPKGSFSTLEIQRTEQGDSAMYLCASSLEEKDTQYFGPGTRLTVL.

V usage is TRBV20-1 and J usage is TRBJ2-4; 7 bases align to TRBD1. V lost 7 bases, J lost 6 bases, and 3 bases stayed unmatched. CDR3 length: 11 residues. Germline CDR1 DFQATT, CDR2 SNEGSKA (reference sequence). The CDR3 reads CSERQGNIQYF. CDR3 nucleotide sequence: TGCAGTGAACGACAGGGAAACATTCAGTACTTC.

The rearrangement uses TRBV11-3 and TRBJ2-7, with 7 nucleotides matching TRBD2. The trim removed 4 bases at V and 5 bases at J, leaving 8 bases unmatched. CDR3 length: 14 residues. The germline V gene has CDR1 SGHNT and CDR2 YENEEA. The chain's CDR3 is CASSSLRDYHEQYF. In nucleotides, the CDR3 is TGTGCCAGCAGCTCCCTCCGGGACTACCACGAGCAGTACTTC.

The chain combines TRBV5-1 with TRBJ2-5; 16 positions agree with TRBD2. Germline CDR1 SGHRS, CDR2 YFSETQ. This CDR3 region has 16 residues. V shed 3 bases and J 5 bases; nucleotides not matched to a gene: 4. CDR3 nucleotides: TGCGCCAGCAGCTCCGGGACTAGCGGGAGGGCGGAGACCCAGTACTTC. Its translation: CASSSGTSGRAETQYF.

V and J are TRBV7-8 and TRBJ2-5, with D uncertain. In germline, CDR1 is SGHVS, CDR2 FQNEAQ. The CDR3 runs to 15 residues. V was clipped by 4 bases and J by 0 bases, with 12 bases between them. The CDR3: CASSSPAEYQETQYF. In DNA form, the CDR3 reads TGTGCCAGCAGCTCCCCGGCGGAGTACCAAGAGACCCAGTACTTC.

The chain recombines TRBV4-1 with TRBJ2-1, with D unclear. V lost 6 bases to trimming and J lost 0 bases, with 12 bases between them. There are 15 residues in the CDR3. Germline-derived CDR1 and CDR2 are MGHRA and YSYEKL. The CDR3 here is CASRTTMSSYNEQFF. CDR3 sequence (DNA): TGCGCCAGCAGAACCACTATGAGCTCCTACAATGAGCAGTTCTTC.

The chain employs TRBV6-5 and TRBJ2-3; 9 bases align to TRBD1. Germline CDR1 MNHEY, CDR2 SVGAGI. The CDR3 sequence is 15 residues long. Trimming removed 7 bases from V and 0 bases from J; junction bases left unmatched: 5. For the CDR3, the DNA is TGTGCCAGCACCCGGGACAGGGTTAGCACAGATACGCAGTATTTT. This sequence encodes CASTRDRVSTDTQYF.

V gene TRBV27 combines with J gene TRBJ1-1; the D gene is possibly TRBD1 (5 bases). The germline V and J ends were trimmed by 1 base and 6 bases, with 9 bases remaining between them. The CDR3 runs 13 residues. In germline, CDR1 is MNHEY, CDR2 SMNVEV (reference sequence). This CDR3 is CASSLLGGSEAFF. CDR3 coding DNA: TGTGCCAGCAGTTTATTGGGGGGGTCTGAAGCTTTCTTT.

The chain links TRBV11-3 to TRBJ1-2, with a possible D match to TRBD1 (6 bases). V lost 2 bases and J 2 bases, leaving 9 bases between the germline ends. CDR1 SGHNT and CDR2 YENEEA come from the germline V gene. The CDR3 totals 14 residues. In DNA form, the CDR3 reads TGTGCCAGCAGCTTACGGACAGACAACTATGGCTACACCTTC. Translated, it gives CASSLRTDNYGYTF.

The chain is built from TRBV28 and TRBJ2-7, with D unresolved. V gave up 3 bases and J gave up 4 bases, with 10 bases separating them. Per the germline V gene, CDR1 is MDHEN and CDR2 is SYDVKM. The CDR3 loop spans 13 amino acids. As DNA, the CDR3 is TGTGCCAGCAGTTTCAGTGGGCCTTACGAGCAGTACTTC. This sequence encodes CASSFSGPYEQYF. The full variable domain, completed using reference TRBV28 and TRBJ2-7, is DVKVTQSSRYLVKRTGEKVFLECVQDMDHENMFWYRQDPGLGLRLIYFSYDVKMKEKGDIPEGYSVSREKKERFSLILESASTNQTSMYLCASSFSGPYEQYFGPGTRLTVT.

V and J are TRBV6-5 and TRBJ1-1; tentative D call: TRBD1 (5 bases). This CDR3 is built from 11 residues. V was shortened by 7 bases and J by 7 bases, with 10 bases between the two germline ends. Germline V gene data show CDR1 as MNHEY and CDR2 as SVGAGI. The CDR3 here is CASTLGGEAFF. CDR3 DNA sequence: TGTGCCAGCACCCTGGGGGGTGAAGCTTTCTTT.

This clone was observed a single time. This chain joins TRBV4-2 and TRBJ2-7; 12 nucleotides match TRBD2. This CDR3 has 17 residues. Germline V gene lookup returns CDR1 LGHNA and CDR2 YNFKEQ. J lost 0 bases, V lost 3 bases, and 6 bases had no gene match. For the CDR3, the DNA is TGTGCCAGCAGCCAGGCCTGGACTAGCGGGATCTCCTACGAGCAGTACTTC. Its translation: CASSQAWTSGISYEQYF.

The CDR3 spells CASRAQGLVTGELFF. As DNA, the CDR3 is TGTGCCAGCAGGGCGCAGGGCCTGGTAACCGGGGAGCTGTTTTTT. This chain uses TRBV27 with TRBJ2-2, with D possibly being TRBD1 (5 bases). Germline CDR1 MNHEY, CDR2 SMNVEV (reference sequence). The V and J ends lost 6 bases and 5 bases respectively, with 16 bases between them. This CDR3 has 15 amino acids.

The chain links TRBV7-3 to TRBJ2-1; D perhaps matches TRBD2 (5 bases). CDR3 size: 16 residues. The germline CDR1 and CDR2 sequences are SGHTA and FQGTGA. V lost 0 bases, J lost 6 bases, and 15 bases lay in between. The chain's CDR3 is CASSLTRGQGSNEQFF. CDR3 bases: TGTGCCAGCAGCTTAACGCGAGGGCAAGGTAGCAATGAGCAGTTCTTC.

The chain employs TRBV6-5 and TRBJ2-2; 11 bases agree with TRBD2. V trimming: 6 bases; J trimming: 7 bases; junction bases outside the gene matches: 7. Per germline, CDR1 MNHEY and CDR2 SVGAGI. The CDR3 covers 15 residues. The CDR3 nucleotides are TGTGCCAGCAGCTATAGCGGGAGGGGGAGCGGGGAGCTGTTTTTT. As protein: CASSYSGRGSGELFF.

J is TRBJ1-2 and V is TRBV28; D is ambiguous. The V gene's germline CDR1 is MDHEN and CDR2 SYDVKM. The CDR3 is made up of 11 amino acids. V was shortened by 2 bases and J by 7 bases, with 5 bases between the two germline ends. In DNA, the CDR3 is TGTGCCAGCAGTTTAGGAGGTGGCTACACCTTC. It encodes CASSLGGGYTF.

The sample holds one count of this clone. This rearrangement joins TRBV19 to TRBJ2-2; TRBD2 matches 8 bases. The CDR3 runs 15 residues. Per the germline V gene, CDR1 is LNHDA and CDR2 is SQIVND (reference sequence). After removal of 5 bases from V and 3 bases from J, the junction contained 5 bases not matched to a gene. The CDR3 region is CASSVLAGYTGELFF. The DNA of the CDR3 is TGTGCCAGTAGTGTCCTAGCGGGTTACACCGGGGAGCTGTTTTTT.

This clone was picked up one time. The chain couples TRBV29-1 to TRBJ1-3; 9 positions agree with TRBD1. Per germline, CDR1 SQVTM and CDR2 ANQGSEA. V lost 4 bases and J lost 3; bases outside the gene matches: 1. There are 13 residues in the CDR3. Written as DNA, the CDR3 is TGCAGCGTTGGACAGGGGGTTGGAAACACCATATATTTT. Its translation: CSVGQGVGNTIYF.

The chain's CDR3 is CASSIQGQVIGELFF. DNA of the CDR3: TGTGCCAGTAGTATACAAGGACAAGTGATCGGGGAGCTGTTTTTT. The chain joins TRBV19 to TRBJ2-2; D possibly corresponds to TRBD1 (5 bases). Germline V gene lookup returns CDR1 LNHDA and CDR2 SQIVND (reference sequence). V was clipped by 2 bases and J by 7 bases, with 14 bases between them. The CDR3 loop spans 15 amino acids.

The CDR3 bases are TGCGCCAGCAGCCAAGTTTCGCGGGCGGGGGCCCAAGAGACCCAGTACTTC. This encodes CASSQVSRAGAQETQYF. This chain uses TRBV4-1 with TRBJ2-5; D might be TRBD2 (7 bases). Germline-derived CDR1 and CDR2 are MGHRA and YSYEKL. This CDR3 has 17 amino acids. The ends were cut back, 1 base at V and 1 base at J, with 16 bases in the middle.

The J gene is TRBJ2-7, the V gene TRBV4-1; 8 bases align to TRBD1. Trimming at V came to 2 bases and at J to 1 base, leaving 10 bases not matched to a gene. The CDR3 spans 17 residues. Looked up from germline, CDR1 is MGHRA and CDR2 is YSYEKL. CDR3 DNA: TGCGCCAGCAGCCAAAGTGGGACAGGAGTTAGATCCTACGAGCAGTACTTC. This codes for CASSQSGTGVRSYEQYF.

This chain uses TRBV29-1 with TRBJ1-1, with D unresolved. The CDR3 has 11 residues. Germline CDR1 and CDR2: SQVTM and ANQGSEA. The ends were cut back, 5 bases at V and 1 base at J, with 5 bases in the middle. The CDR3 loop reads CSVSGNTEAFF. The CDR3, as DNA: TGCAGCGTTAGCGGGAACACTGAAGCTTTCTTT. Together with reference TRBV29-1 and TRBJ1-1, the CDR3 gives the full variable domain: SAVISQKPSRDICQRGTSLTIQCQVDSQVTMMFWYRQQPGQSLTLIATANQGSEATYESGFVIDKFPISRPNLTFSTLTVSNMSPEDSSIYLCSVSGNTEAFFGQGTRLTVV.

The chain combines TRBV27 with TRBJ2-2; 7 bases agree with TRBD1. V gave up 5 bases and J gave up 4 bases; unmatched junction bases: 4. CDR1 MNHEY and CDR2 SMNVEV come from the germline V gene (reference sequence). This CDR3 region has 14 residues. The DNA of the CDR3 is TGTGCCAGCAGTCCACACAGGGGCACCGGGGAGCTGTTTTTT. It specifies CASSPHRGTGELFF.

This chain uses TRBV7-3 with TRBJ1-1, with D unresolved. Germline V gene sequence: CDR1 SGHTA, CDR2 FQGTGA. The V end lost 3 bases, the J end lost 1 base, and 6 bases lay between the germline ends. The length of the CDR3 is 13 residues. The CDR3 nucleotides read TGTGCCAGCAGCTTCGTACAGAACACTGAAGCTTTCTTT. It is translated as CASSFVQNTEAFF.

The rearrangement links TRBV15 to TRBJ2-1; perhaps TRBD1 as D (6 bases). Germline CDR1 and CDR2: LNHNV and YYDKDF (reference sequence). Trimming removed 5 bases at V and 8 bases at J, with 13 bases between. CDR3 size: 13 residues. The CDR3 here is CATSDDPGDEQFF. CDR3 DNA: TGTGCCACCAGCGACGACCCAGGGGATGAGCAGTTCTTC.

This chain links TRBV30 with TRBJ1-5; no reliable D call. The CDR3 is made up of 18 amino acids. CDR1 and CDR2 (germline): GTSNPN, SVGIG (reference sequence). V shed 2 bases and J shed 0 bases, with 20 bases lying between them. CDR3 in DNA: TGTGCCTGGAGTAACCCCGGTTGGGCCAGATATAGCAATCAGCCCCAGCATTTT. Its protein product is CAWSNPGWARYSNQPQHF.

This chain connects TRBV5-6 to TRBJ2-2, with 7 bases aligning to TRBD1. CDR3 length equals 14 residues. Germline values: CDR1 SGHDT, CDR2 YYEEEE. After removal of 2 bases from V and 6 bases from J, the junction contained 4 bases not matched to a gene. CDR3 sequence reads: CASSLTGVAGELFF. The DNA for the CDR3 is TGTGCCAGCAGCTTAACAGGGGTGGCCGGGGAGCTGTTTTTT.